What follows is one T cell receptor (beta chain) and its context. Its antigen remains unknown. Trimming removed 2 bases at V and 6 bases at J, with 13 bases between. This CDR3 is 14 amino acids long. Germline V gene data show CDR1 as SGHRS and CDR2 as YFSETQ. TCRdb's copy holds only in-frame clones and misses some; the assay was immunoSEQ multiplex PCR. Altogether roughly 60,000 clones are present, 70% to 90% being singletons, with the ten largest covering 4.7%. Any history of autoimmune disease or systemic immunosuppression disqualified patients. The sample comes from a study of OX40 agonist ivuxolimab in advanced cancers. About the research overall: Three patients had partial responses: one hepatocellular carcinoma, two cutaneous melanoma. General observations from the study: Expansion of clones was among the lowest in partial responders at 0.1-3.0 mg/kg. At 0.1 to 3.0 mg/kg, clonal expansion of CD4+ and CD8+ blood T cells had occurred by week 6.

This TCR derives from an adult with an advanced solid tumor such as melanoma, head and neck, liver or kidney cancer. V is TRBV5-1 and J is TRBJ2-3, with D perhaps TRBD1 (6 bases). The sample consisted of CD4+ or CD8+ T cells sorted from blood, taken in a trial of the OX40 agonist ivuxolimab. CDR3 loop: CASSLGGIGDTQYF. As DNA, the CDR3 is TGCGCCAGCAGCTTAGGGGGTATCGGCGATACGCAGTATTTT. Supplemented by reference TRBV5-1 and TRBJ2-3, the full variable domain reads KAGVTQTPRYLIKTRGQQVTLSCSPISGHRSVSWYQQTPGQGLQFLFEYFSETQRNKGNFPGRFSGRQFSNSRSEMNVSTLELGDSALYLCASSLGGIGDTQYFGPGTRLTVL.